One and the same sample provided the 21 T cell receptor beta chains below, sequenced in a study of cytomegalovirus exposure and HLA in healthy donors. Both 60 Vbeta primers and 13 Jbeta primers went into the PCR. The protocol was immunoSEQ multiplex PCR, while the TCRdb copy is restricted to in-frame clones and leaves out a portion. The sample records around 100,000 clones, approximately 82% being singletons. Specimen: PBMCs. All receptors come from a female donor in good health and CMV-seropositive.

This clone is a singleton in its sample. The chain uses TRBV2 and TRBJ1-4; D is uncertain. The CDR3 spans 14 residues. In germline, CDR1 is SNHLY, CDR2 FYNNEI. V was clipped by 8 bases and J by 0 bases, with 10 bases between them. CDR3 sequence (DNA): TGTGCCAGCCTCCGAGAAGCAACTAATGAAAAACTGTTTTTT. This gives the protein CASLREATNEKLFF. The full variable domain, with the rest looked up from reference TRBV2 and TRBJ1-4, is EPEVTQTPSHQVTQMGQEVILRCVPISNHLYFYWYRQILGQKVEFLVSFYNNEISEKSEIFDDQFSVERPDGSNFTLKIRSTKLEDSAMYFCASLREATNEKLFFGSGTQLSVL.

This clone was detected only a few times. The rearrangement joins TRBV7-9 to TRBJ2-2; TRBD2 matches 15 bases. Germline V lookup: CDR1 SEHNR, CDR2 FQNEAQ (reference sequence). The trim removed 4 bases at V and 6 bases at J, leaving 3 bases unmatched. This CDR3 contains 16 residues. The CDR3 DNA follows: TGTGCCAGCAGCTCCCGGACTAGCGGGGGGGCCGGGGAGCTGTTTTTT. It codes for CASSSRTSGGAGELFF.

The rearrangement joins TRBV10-1 to TRBJ1-5; the D is unclear. Germline CDR1 reads WNHNN; CDR2 reads SYGVQD (reference sequence). V lost 2 bases and J lost 11, with 19 bases in between. This CDR3 has 15 residues. The CDR3 region has the DNA TGCGCCAGCAGTGAGGGGCCCGCAGTCATGAGATCCCAGCATTTT. Translation: CASSEGPAVMRSQHF.

This rearrangement joins TRBV4-1 to TRBJ2-6, with D possibly matching TRBD2 (6 bases). CDR1 and CDR2 (germline): MGHRA, YSYEKL. The CDR3 loop spans 16 amino acids. V lost 0 bases and J 3 bases, leaving 9 bases between the germline ends. CDR3 protein: CASSQDGGNGANVLTF. CDR3 sequence (DNA): TGCGCCAGCAGCCAAGATGGAGGGAATGGGGCCAACGTCCTGACTTTC.

The chain joins TRBV5-6 to TRBJ1-2; D is perhaps TRBD1 (5 bases). CDR3 length: 15 amino acids. Germline CDR1 SGHDT, CDR2 YYEEEE. V shed 4 bases and J shed 1 base, with 14 bases lying between them. This CDR3 reads CASSGGGGINYGYTF. For the CDR3, the DNA is TGTGCCAGCAGCGGTGGGGGGGGGATTAACTATGGCTACACCTTC. Combining the CDR3 with reference TRBV5-6 and TRBJ1-2 gives the whole variable domain DAGVTQSPTHLIKTRGQQVTLRCSPKSGHDTVSWYQQALGQGPQFIFQYYEEEERQRGNFPDRFSGHQFPNYSSELNVNALLLGDSALYLCASSGGGGINYGYTFGSGTRLTVV.

V is TRBV6-5 and J is TRBJ1-1; TRBD1 aligns across 9 bases. This CDR3 comprises 15 residues. Germline loops: CDR1 MNHEY, CDR2 SVGAGI. V shed 5 bases, J shed 5 bases, and the junction held 9 bases outside the gene matches. The CDR3 loop is CASSPTGGLWTEAFF. CDR3 coding DNA: TGTGCCAGCAGTCCCACAGGGGGCTTATGGACTGAAGCTTTCTTT.

The rearrangement joins TRBV5-4 to TRBJ2-3; TRBD2 might be the D (5 bases). The V end lost 2 bases, the J end lost 2 bases, and 9 bases lay between the germline ends. Germline CDR1 is SGHNT and CDR2 is YYREEE (reference sequence). CDR3 length equals 14 residues. The CDR3: CASSFPGITDTQYF. The CDR3 region has the DNA TGTGCCAGCAGCTTTCCGGGGATCACAGATACGCAGTATTTT.

This chain uses TRBV6-6 with TRBJ2-1, with D unclear. Looked up from germline, CDR1 is MNHNY and CDR2 is SVGAGI (reference sequence). V shed 5 bases and J shed 9 bases, with 14 bases lying between them. The CDR3 runs to 13 residues. This chain's CDR3 is CASSRQVGFEQFF. The CDR3 DNA sequence: TGTGCCAGCAGTCGTCAGGTGGGCTTTGAGCAGTTCTTC.

In this sample, this clone turned up a few times. This chain links TRBV5-6 with TRBJ2-2; 7 bases align to TRBD1. Germline V gene lookup returns CDR1 SGHDT and CDR2 YYEEEE. V lost 3 bases, J lost 1 base, and 9 bases stayed unmatched. The length of the CDR3 is 17 residues. This CDR3 reads CASSSLMAGGNTGELFF. Written as DNA, the CDR3 is TGTGCCAGCAGCTCTTTGATGGCAGGGGGGAACACCGGGGAGCTGTTTTTT.

The V gene is TRBV5-1, the J gene TRBJ1-1; 9 bases fit TRBD1. The CDR3 contains 16 residues. CDR1 is SGHRS, CDR2 YFSETQ, per germline. Unmatched junction bases numbered 10, after V lost 4 bases and J lost 3 bases. Here the CDR3 reads CASSPGGQGKDTEAFF. DNA for the CDR3: TGCGCCAGCAGCCCCGGGGGACAGGGTAAGGACACTGAAGCTTTCTTT.

This rearrangement joins TRBV30 to TRBJ1-1; TRBD1 agrees at 7 bases. Germline loops: CDR1 GTSNPN, CDR2 SVGIG (reference sequence). Trimming at V came to 8 bases and at J to 4 bases, leaving 10 bases not matched to a gene. The CDR3 consists of 13 residues. CDR3 loop: CARMDRWGTEAFF. The CDR3, as DNA: TGTGCCCGCATGGACAGGTGGGGCACTGAAGCTTTCTTT.

The chain links TRBV6-5 to TRBJ1-2; 9 positions agree with TRBD1. Germline V gene lookup returns CDR1 MNHEY and CDR2 SVGAGI. This CDR3 has 13 amino acids. The V segment lost 6 bases and the J segment 7 bases; nucleotides outside the gene matches: 6. The CDR3 coding sequence is TGTGCCAGCAGCCCCGGGACAGGGTTTGGCTACACCTTC. It yields the protein CASSPGTGFGYTF.

The chain links TRBV28 to TRBJ2-7; D is possibly TRBD2 (5 bases). V was cut by 6 bases and J by 3 bases, with 15 bases left in between. CDR3 size: 14 residues. CDR1 and CDR2 from the germline V gene are MDHEN and SYDVKM. In DNA form, the CDR3 reads TGTGCCAGCAGCCCCTCGCTAGCCAGCTACGAGCAGTACTTC. This encodes CASSPSLASYEQYF.

The rearrangement joins TRBV19 to TRBJ1-2; D is perhaps TRBD1 (6 bases). V was pared by 6 bases and J by 1 base, with 18 bases between. Germline assignment: CDR1 LNHDA and CDR2 SQIVND (reference sequence). CDR3 length: 16 residues. CDR3 residues: CASRTGKGDRNYGYTF. The CDR3 DNA reads TGTGCCAGTAGGACTGGCAAGGGGGATCGTAACTATGGCTACACCTTC.

J is TRBJ2-1 and V is TRBV5-4; TRBD2 aligns across 8 bases. The germline V gene encodes CDR1 SGHNT and CDR2 YYREEE (reference sequence). The CDR3 is 15 amino acids. V was clipped by 1 base and J by 4 bases; unmatched bases: 4. The chain's CDR3 is CASSLSGLGYNEQFF. In DNA, the CDR3 is TGTGCCAGCAGCTTGTCGGGACTAGGATACAATGAGCAGTTCTTC. Full variable domain (remainder filled in from reference TRBV5-4 and TRBJ2-1): ETGVTQSPTHLIKTRGQQVTLRCSSQSGHNTVSWYQQALGQGPQFIFQYYREEENGRGNFPPRFSGLQFPNYSSELNVNALELDDSALYLCASSLSGLGYNEQFFGPGTRLTVL.

The chain couples TRBV5-1 to TRBJ2-3, with D unresolved. Trimming pared 3 bases from V and 4 bases from J, leaving 18 bases between. The CDR3 totals 16 residues. Germline CDR1 is SGHRS and CDR2 is YFSETQ. Here the CDR3 DNA reads TGCGCCAGCAGCTCGAATAGCCCGGGTAGAGCAGATACGCAGTATTTT. The encoded protein is CASSSNSPGRADTQYF.

The chain recombines TRBV15 with TRBJ2-7; the D gene is possibly TRBD2 (5 bases). The CDR3 spans 16 residues. Deletions cut 0 bases from V and 2 bases from J, with 14 bases between. From germline, CDR1 is LNHNV and CDR2 YYDKDF (reference sequence). CDR3 in amino acids: CATSRDYGRDAYEQYF. In nucleotides, the CDR3 is TGTGCCACCAGCAGAGATTACGGTCGGGATGCCTACGAGCAGTACTTC.

With respect to this clone: The sample carries other DNA sequences with the same CDR3. This sequence joins TRBV19 and TRBJ2-5, with 7 bases matching TRBD1. V lost 3 bases and J lost 5; bases outside the gene matches: 6. Germline CDR1 reads LNHDA; CDR2 reads SQIVND (reference sequence). There are 14 residues in the CDR3. CDR3 in DNA: TGTGCCAGTAGTATCACAGGGGCAGGGGAGACCCAGTACTTC. It codes for CASSITGAGETQYF.

The rearrangement uses TRBV5-4 and TRBJ2-2; 10 nucleotides align to TRBD2. This CDR3 has 18 amino acids. Germline V gene lookup returns CDR1 SGHNT and CDR2 YYREEE (reference sequence). V lost 2 bases to trimming and J lost 0 bases; unmatched junction nucleotides: 7. The CDR3 loop reads CASSFGLAADANTGELFF. The CDR3 coding sequence is TGTGCCAGCAGCTTCGGACTAGCGGCCGACGCGAACACCGGGGAGCTGTTTTTT.

The chain uses TRBV7-7 and TRBJ2-7; no reliable D call. Deletions cut 1 base from V and 6 bases from J, with 10 bases between. The CDR3 covers 13 residues. CDR1 is SSHAT and CDR2 is FNYEAQ in the germline V gene (reference sequence). Here the CDR3 reads CASSLGASSEQYF. The DNA of the CDR3 is TGTGCCAGCAGCTTAGGGGCCAGCAGCGAGCAGTACTTC.

V gene TRBV5-1 combines with J gene TRBJ2-1; TRBD2 matches 12 bases. This CDR3 has 16 amino acids. Germline CDR1 SGHRS, CDR2 YFSETQ. V lost 4 bases and J lost 4; bases outside the gene matches: 6. The DNA for the CDR3 is TGCGCCAGCAGCGAAACTAGCGGGAGGCGGTACAATGAGCAGTTCTTC. This gives the protein CASSETSGRRYNEQFF.